This section outlines one T cell receptor beta chain sequence together with its context. Antigen specificity is unknown. Produced via immunoSEQ multiplex PCR; TCRdb's table is partial and in-frame only. The sample has fewer than 850,000 clones, 72% seen once. The germline CDR1 and CDR2 sequences are MDHEN and SYDVKM. The CDR3 has 13 residues. V was clipped by 4 bases and J by 9 bases, with 13 bases between them. These data come from a study of shared clonotypes between healthy human individuals. Study-level points and caveats: When naive CD4 clonotypes were compared across a few donors, 4% to 5.5% were shared. Sampling used blood alone; tissue repertoires probably differ. Having only a few donors restricted how much genetic and exposure-history diversity was captured.

The sequenced material came from memory CD4+ T cells sorted from blood. The sample's subset: CD45RA-negative fraction. The TCR originated in a woman between 25 and 40 years old in good health. This chain links TRBV28 with TRBJ2-1; D perhaps matches TRBD1 (6 bases). CDR3: CASSSIQGPEQFF. CDR3 coding DNA: TGTGCCAGCAGTTCAATACAGGGCCCTGAGCAGTTCTTC.